These T cell receptor beta chains were read from a single sample in a study of cytomegalovirus exposure and HLA in healthy donors. The data were produced by immunoSEQ multiplex PCR, yet TCRdb's version contains in-frame clones alone and is incomplete. This sample has around 110,000 clones, with under 85% found just once. Input material: PBMCs. These receptors were obtained from a man in his thirties or forties in good health and CMV-seropositive. The CDR3 runs from the conserved cysteine through the conserved F or W. A D gene is named only where the DNA matches it firmly. Where a row states a size, it is once, few, many or the class of an expanded clone; other rows omit it.

TRBV28,TRBJ1-1,NA,NA,TGTGCCAGCAGTGGGGCGAGCAGAAGGAACACTGAAGCTTCCTTT,CASSGASRRNTEASF
TRBV15,TRBJ2-5,NA,NA,TGTGCCACCAGCAGGTATGGGGGGCAAGAGACCCAGTACTTC,CATSRYGGQETQYF
TRBV5-1,TRBJ1-5,NA,once,TGCGCCAGCAGCGCCCGGGGGGGGTCGCAGCCCCAGCATTTT,CASSARGGSQPQHF
TRBV29-1,TRBJ1-5,TRBD1,NA,TGCAGCGTTAGGACAGGGACGGGTCAGCCCCAGCATTTT,CSVRTGTGQPQHF
TRBV19,TRBJ1-4,TRBD1,NA,TGTGCCAGTAGTTGGAACAGGGGGATCCGGGAAAAACTGTTTTTT,CASSWNRGIREKLFF
TRBV27,TRBJ2-2,TRBD2,NA,TGTGCCAGCAGTTCTGCTAGCGGGGGGGCTTTAACCGGGGAGCTGTTTTTT,CASSSASGGALTGELFF
TRBV7-9,TRBJ1-5,NA,NA,TGTGCCAGCAGCTCTCAAGGGGATCAGCCCCAGCATTTT,CASSSQGDQPQHF
TRBV7-6,TRBJ2-3,TRBD2,once,TGTGCCAGCAGCACCCGGTTAGCGGGGGGAAGCTCCACAGATACGCAGTATTTT,CASSTRLAGGSSTDTQYF
TRBV28,TRBJ1-2,NA,NA,TGTGCCACCAACAGGGAATACTATGGCTACACCTTC,CATNREYYGYTF
TRBV5-4,TRBJ2-3,TRBD2,NA,TGTGCCAGCAGCCCCGGGACTAGCGGGGGGGGAACAGATACGCAGTATTTT,CASSPGTSGGGTDTQYF
TRBV28,TRBJ2-3,TRBD2,NA,TGTGCCAGCAGTTCCTCCGCTAGCGGGAGGAGAACAGATACGCAGTATTTT,CASSSSASGRRTDTQYF
TRBV4-1,TRBJ1-3,NA,NA,TGCGCCAGCAAGAGTAGCTCTGGAAACACCATATATTTT,CASKSSSGNTIYF
TRBV12-2,TRBJ2-1,NA,NA,TGTGCAAGTCGCTTAGGTGAGTCGGCGGGGGGGTATAATGAGCAGTTCTTC,CASRLGESAGGYNEQFF
TRBV7-9,TRBJ1-1,TRBD1,NA,TGTGCCAGCAGCTTACAGGGGGGCACTGAAGCTTTCTTT,CASSLQGGTEAFF
TRBV28,TRBJ1-2,TRBD1,NA,TGTGCCAGCAGTGCCCGGACAGGGGGGTATGGCTACACCTTC,CASSARTGGYGYTF
TRBV4-3,TRBJ2-3,TRBD2,NA,TGCGCCAGCAGCCCCCTGAGACTAGCGGGGGGTAGCACAGATACGCAGTATTTT,CASSPLRLAGGSTDTQYF
TRBV7-2,TRBJ2-7,NA,NA,TGTGCCACCAAAATCAACCGGGATCCCGTCAACGAGCAGTACTTC,CATKINRDPVNEQYF
TRBV19,TRBJ1-5,NA,once,TGTGCCAGTAGTAGCACATATAGCAATCAGCCCCAGCATTTT,CASSSTYSNQPQHF
TRBV5-6,TRBJ2-1,TRBD1,once,TGTGCCAGCAGCCCCGCCCGGACAGGGAGCTCCTCCTACAATGAGCAGTTCTTC,CASSPARTGSSSYNEQFF
TRBV28,TRBJ2-7,TRBD1,NA,TGTGCCACCCTAACAGGGGGCGATTACGAGCAGTACTTC,CATLTGGDYEQYF
TRBV5-6,TRBJ1-2,NA,NA,TGTGCCGTCTTCCCCGACAGTGGACAAAACTATGGCTACACCTTC,CAVFPDSGQNYGYTF
TRBV28,TRBJ2-2,TRBD2,NA,TGTGCCAGCAGGCCGGGACTAGGGGACACCGGGGAGCTGTTTTTT,CASRPGLGDTGELFF
TRBV11-2,TRBJ2-7,TRBD2,NA,TGTGCCAGCAGCCACCTAACCGGGGGGAGGGCCGCCTACGAGCAGTACTTC,CASSHLTGGRAAYEQYF
TRBV28,TRBJ1-2,TRBD1,NA,TGTGCCAGCAGTTTCCAGGGGGCGGGCTATGGCTACCCCTTC,CASSFQGAGYGYPF
TRBV6-6,TRBJ1-1,NA,NA,TGTGCCAGCAGTTTCGACAGCCGGCGCCCCAACACTGAAGCTTTCTTT,CASSFDSRRPNTEAFF